Listed below are T cell receptor beta chains from one sample, sequenced in a study of STAT5B mutations in CD4+ large granular lymphocyte leukemia. This table comes from immunoSEQ multiplex PCR, and its TCRdb copy is limited to in-frame clones, with some not included. The repertoire holds roughly 410 clones, with roughly 66% as singletons. The specimen sequenced was PBMCs. All receptors come from a woman aged 45-59 years with CD4+ T-cell large granular lymphocyte leukemia. CDR3s include the opening cysteine and the closing phenylalanine or tryptophan. A D gene is named only where the DNA matches it firmly.

d_gene	v_gene	j_gene	CDR3aa
-	TRBV21-1	TRBJ2-1	CASFGLGPLGEQFF
-	TRBV6-5	TRBJ1-5	CASSPTGGEPQHF
-	TRBV13	TRBJ1-1	CASSSPDGPEAFF
-	TRBV19	TRBJ2-4	CASSISGTAKNIQYF
-	TRBV19	TRBJ1-1	CASSMFGATEAFF
TRBD1	TRBV28	TRBJ2-2	CASSLWKWQGATRLFF
-	TRBV6-1	TRBJ1-4	CASEVWSEGEKLFF
-	TRBV18	TRBJ2-4	CASSPLAKNIQYF
-	TRBV7-2	TRBJ2-7	CASSLVATTYEQYF
TRBD2	TRBV18	TRBJ2-5	CASSPTSGRYGETQYF
TRBD1	TRBV19	TRBJ2-3	CASSIPGQGMDTQYF
TRBD2	TRBV4-1	TRBJ2-7	CASSQDLAGSPWEQYF
-	TRBV2	TRBJ1-1	CASSREVMNTEAFF
-	TRBV6-5	TRBJ2-1	CASSYSPYRAGDEQFF
-	TRBV19	TRBJ1-1	CASSGARTNLDTEAFF
-	TRBV7-8	TRBJ2-7	CASSPSFRVDYEQYF
-	TRBV14	TRBJ2-1	CASSSGQGNEQFF
-	TRBV28	TRBJ2-5	CASIKGRGRSETQYF
TRBD2	TRBV28	TRBJ2-1	CASSPGGKENEQFF
-	TRBV7-6	TRBJ2-1	CASSLDSSSYNEQFF